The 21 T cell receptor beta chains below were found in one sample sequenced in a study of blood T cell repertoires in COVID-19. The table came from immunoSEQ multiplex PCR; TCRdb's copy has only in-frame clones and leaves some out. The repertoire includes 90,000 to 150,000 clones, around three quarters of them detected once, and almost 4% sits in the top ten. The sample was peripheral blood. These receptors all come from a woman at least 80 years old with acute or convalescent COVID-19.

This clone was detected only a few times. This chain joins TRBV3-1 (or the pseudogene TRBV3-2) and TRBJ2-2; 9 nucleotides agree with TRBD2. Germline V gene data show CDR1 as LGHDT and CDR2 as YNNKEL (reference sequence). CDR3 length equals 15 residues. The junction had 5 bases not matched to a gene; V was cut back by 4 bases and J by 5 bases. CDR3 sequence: CASSLAGVGTGELFF. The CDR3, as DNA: TGTGCCAGCAGCCTAGCGGGAGTAGGAACCGGGGAGCTGTTTTTT.

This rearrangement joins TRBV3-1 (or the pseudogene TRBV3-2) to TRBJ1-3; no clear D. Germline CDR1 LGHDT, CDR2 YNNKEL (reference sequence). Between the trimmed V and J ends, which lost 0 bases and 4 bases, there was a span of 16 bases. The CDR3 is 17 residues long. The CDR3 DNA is TGTGCCAGCAGCCAAGATCTAGGCGTCGTCGGAGGAAACACCATATATTTT. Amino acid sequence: CASSQDLGVVGGNTIYF.

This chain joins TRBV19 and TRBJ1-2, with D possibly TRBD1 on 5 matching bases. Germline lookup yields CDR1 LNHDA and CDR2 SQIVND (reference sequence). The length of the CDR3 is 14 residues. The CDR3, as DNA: TGTGCAGCTAGGGCGCCGGGGGAAGTTTCTGGCTACACCTTC. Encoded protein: CAARAPGEVSGYTF.

The CDR3 sequence is CAWSPQNNYEQYF. In nucleotides, the CDR3 is TGTGCCTGGAGTCCACAGAATAACTACGAGCAGTACTTC. This chain links TRBV30 with TRBJ2-7, with no clear D. CDR1 is GTSNPN, CDR2 SVGIG, per germline (reference sequence). This CDR3 has 13 amino acids. V lost 2 bases to trimming and J lost 3 bases, with 11 bases between them.

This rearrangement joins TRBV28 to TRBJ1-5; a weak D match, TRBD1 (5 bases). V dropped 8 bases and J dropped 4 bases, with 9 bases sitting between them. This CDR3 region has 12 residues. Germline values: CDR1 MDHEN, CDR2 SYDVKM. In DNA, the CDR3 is TGTGCCAGCGGGCAGGGAAATCAGCCCCAGCATTTT. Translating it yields CASGQGNQPQHF.

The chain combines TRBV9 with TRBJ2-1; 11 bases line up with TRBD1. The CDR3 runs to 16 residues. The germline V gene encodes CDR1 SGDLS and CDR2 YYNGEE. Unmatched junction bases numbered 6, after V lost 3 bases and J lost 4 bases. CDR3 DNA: TGTGCCAGCAGCGCTAGCGGGACAGGGGGGTACAATGAGCAGTTCTTC. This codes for CASSASGTGGYNEQFF.

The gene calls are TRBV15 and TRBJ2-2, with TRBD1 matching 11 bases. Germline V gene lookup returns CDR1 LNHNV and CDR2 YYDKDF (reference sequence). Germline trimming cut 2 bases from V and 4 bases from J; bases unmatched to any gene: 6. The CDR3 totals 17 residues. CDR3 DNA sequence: TGTGCCACCAGCAGATCTACCGGGACAGGGGGCACCGGGGAGCTGTTTTTT. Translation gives CATSRSTGTGGTGELFF.

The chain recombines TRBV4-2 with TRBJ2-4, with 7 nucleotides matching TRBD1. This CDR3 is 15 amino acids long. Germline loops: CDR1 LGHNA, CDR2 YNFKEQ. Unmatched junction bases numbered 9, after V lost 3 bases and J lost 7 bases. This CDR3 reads CASSQTDRERNIQYF. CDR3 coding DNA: TGTGCCAGCAGCCAGACCGACAGGGAAAGGAACATTCAGTACTTC.

Here the CDR3 reads CASSPPSRAEAFF. CDR3 sequence (DNA): TGTGCCAGCTCACCACCGTCCCGGGCTGAAGCTTTCTTT. The genes are TRBV18 and TRBJ1-1; D is undetermined. The ends were cut back, 0 bases at V and 6 bases at J, with 8 bases in the middle. The CDR3 has 13 amino acids. The V gene's germline CDR1 is KGHSH and CDR2 LQKENI.

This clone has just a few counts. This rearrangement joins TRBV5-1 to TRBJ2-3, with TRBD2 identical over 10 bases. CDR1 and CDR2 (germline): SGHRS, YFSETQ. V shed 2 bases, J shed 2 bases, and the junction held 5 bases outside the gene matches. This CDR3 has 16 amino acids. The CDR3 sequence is CASSFSTSGFTDTQYF. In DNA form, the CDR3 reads TGCGCCAGCAGCTTTTCGACTAGCGGGTTCACAGATACGCAGTATTTT.

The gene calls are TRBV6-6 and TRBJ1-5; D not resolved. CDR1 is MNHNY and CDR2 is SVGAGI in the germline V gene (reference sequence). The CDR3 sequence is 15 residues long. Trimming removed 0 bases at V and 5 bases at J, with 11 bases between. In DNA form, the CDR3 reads TGTGCCAGCAGTTACTCGATCATTCAGGATCAGCCCCAGCATTTT. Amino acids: CASSYSIIQDQPQHF.

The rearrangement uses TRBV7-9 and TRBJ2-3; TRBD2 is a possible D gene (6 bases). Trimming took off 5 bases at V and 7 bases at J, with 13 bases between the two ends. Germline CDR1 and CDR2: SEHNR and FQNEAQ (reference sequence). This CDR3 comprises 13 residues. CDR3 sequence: CASSPRLVHTQYF. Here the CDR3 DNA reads TGTGCCAGCAGCCCAAGACTAGTACATACGCAGTATTTT.

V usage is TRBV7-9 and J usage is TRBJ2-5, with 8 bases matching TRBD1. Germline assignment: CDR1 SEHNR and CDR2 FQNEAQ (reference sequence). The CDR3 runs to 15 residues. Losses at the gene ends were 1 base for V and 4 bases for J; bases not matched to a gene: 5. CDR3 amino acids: CASSLVAGGAETQYF. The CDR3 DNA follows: TGTGCCAGCAGCTTAGTGGCAGGGGGCGCAGAGACCCAGTACTTC.

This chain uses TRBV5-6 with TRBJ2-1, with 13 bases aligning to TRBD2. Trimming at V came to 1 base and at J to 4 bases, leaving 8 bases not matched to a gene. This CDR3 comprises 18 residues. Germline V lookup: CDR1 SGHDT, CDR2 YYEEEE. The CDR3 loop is CASSLYGPTSGRYNEQFF. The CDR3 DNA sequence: TGTGCCAGCAGCTTGTACGGACCGACTAGCGGGAGGTACAATGAGCAGTTCTTC. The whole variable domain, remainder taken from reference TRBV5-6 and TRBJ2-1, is DAGVTQSPTHLIKTRGQQVTLRCSPKSGHDTVSWYQQALGQGPQFIFQYYEEEERQRGNFPDRFSGHQFPNYSSELNVNALLLGDSALYLCASSLYGPTSGRYNEQFFGPGTRLTVL.

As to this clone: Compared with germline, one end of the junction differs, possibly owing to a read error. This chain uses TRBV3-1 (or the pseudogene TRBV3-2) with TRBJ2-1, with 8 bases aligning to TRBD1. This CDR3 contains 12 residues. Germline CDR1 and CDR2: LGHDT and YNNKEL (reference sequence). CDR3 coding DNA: TGCGCCTCTGACAGGGGAGGCAATGAGCAGTTCTTC. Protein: CASDRGGNEQFF.

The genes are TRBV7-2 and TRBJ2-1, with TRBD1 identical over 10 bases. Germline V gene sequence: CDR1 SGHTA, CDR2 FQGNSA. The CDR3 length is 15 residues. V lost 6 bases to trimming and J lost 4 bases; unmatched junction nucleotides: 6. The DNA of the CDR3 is TGTGCCAGCAGAAGAGGGACAGGGGCATACAATGAGCAGTTCTTC. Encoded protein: CASRRGTGAYNEQFF.

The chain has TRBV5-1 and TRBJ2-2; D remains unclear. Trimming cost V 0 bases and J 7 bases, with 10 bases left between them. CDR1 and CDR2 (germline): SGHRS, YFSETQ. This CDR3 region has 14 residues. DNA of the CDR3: TGCGCCAGCAGCTTGGAATGGGCGATCGGGGAGCTGTTTTTT. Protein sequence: CASSLEWAIGELFF.

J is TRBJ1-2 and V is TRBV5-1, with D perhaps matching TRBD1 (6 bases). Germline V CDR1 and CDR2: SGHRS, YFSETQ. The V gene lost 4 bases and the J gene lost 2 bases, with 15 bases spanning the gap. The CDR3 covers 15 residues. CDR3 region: CASSPGVGLNYGYTF. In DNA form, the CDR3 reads TGCGCCAGCAGCCCAGGGGTCGGGTTAAACTATGGCTACACCTTC.

CDR3 coding DNA: TGTGCCAGCAGGCCTCCACGGGACAGCTCGCAAGCTTTCTTT. Translated, it gives CASRPPRDSSQAFF. This sequence joins TRBV28 and TRBJ1-1; 7 nucleotides align to TRBD1. Losses at the gene ends were 6 bases for V and 9 bases for J; bases not matched to a gene: 13. The CDR3 covers 14 residues. CDR1 is MDHEN, CDR2 SYDVKM, per germline.

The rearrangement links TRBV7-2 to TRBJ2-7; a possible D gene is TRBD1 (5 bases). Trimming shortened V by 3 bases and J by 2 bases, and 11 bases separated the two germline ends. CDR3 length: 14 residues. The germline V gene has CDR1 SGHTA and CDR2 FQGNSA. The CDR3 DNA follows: TGTGCCAGCAGCTTTGACAGTAACACCTACGAGCAGTACTTC. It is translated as CASSFDSNTYEQYF.

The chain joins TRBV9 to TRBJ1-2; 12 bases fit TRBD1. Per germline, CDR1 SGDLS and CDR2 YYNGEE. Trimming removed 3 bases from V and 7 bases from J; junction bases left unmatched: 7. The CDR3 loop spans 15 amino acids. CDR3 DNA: TGTGCCAGCAGCGAGGGACAGGGGGCGCTTAGTGGCTACACCTTC. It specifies CASSEGQGALSGYTF.